Below, 9 T cell receptor beta chains from the same sample are listed, as sequenced in a study of T cell repertoires in cytomegalovirus infection (dated by TCRdb to between 2018 and 2020). The treatment or condition label on this specimen signifies: in vitro stimulation with specific CMV peptide epitopes to enrich CMV-specific T cells. Their antigens are not known. For sequencing, an Illumina HiSeq 1500 was employed. TCRdb reprocessing: public reads trimmed at Q25 with fastp, clones called with MiXCR, in-frame beta chains kept. For every CDR3 protein sequence, its rows merge into one entry that carries the most common genes and DNA. The sample yields about 180,000 distinct CDR3 sequences; roughly 22% were counted once. The ten largest clones add up to more than 25% of the sample. The source material was CD8+ T cells from cultured PBMCs, sampled from culture after CMV antigen stimulation. These receptors were obtained from a human donor in good health (CMV status not recorded). Some clones in this sample may be carry-over from other donors' samples.

The rearrangement links TRBV12-3 or TRBV12-4 to TRBJ1-2, with TRBD1 identical over 9 bases. V gave up 3 bases and J gave up 8 bases; unmatched junction bases: 10. The CDR3 sequence is 15 residues long. CDR3 in DNA: TGTGCCAGCAGTTTTAGTAGGGGGGGACAGGGAGGCTACACCTTC. This sequence encodes CASSFSRGGQGGYTF.

The V gene is TRBV6-1, the J gene TRBJ2-1; possible D gene TRBD2, 7 bases. Trimming removed 2 bases from V and 10 bases from J, with 21 bases in between. The CDR3 has 16 residues. From germline, CDR1 is MNHNS and CDR2 SASEGT. Here the CDR3 reads CASSEPGGGHSREQFF. CDR3 in DNA: TGTGCCAGCAGTGAACCCGGCGGGGGCCACAGCAGGGAGCAGTTCTTC.

This clonotype appeared a few times. The rearrangement links TRBV29-1 to TRBJ2-7; weak D call: TRBD1 (5 bases). V shed 4 bases and J shed 5 bases, with 12 bases lying between them. Germline CDR1 reads SQVTM; CDR2 reads ANQGSEA. This CDR3 is built from 12 residues. Written as DNA, the CDR3 is TGCAGCGTTGTGCCCAGGGTACACGAGCAGTACTTC. This translates into CSVVPRVHEQYF.

The chain has TRBV7-9 and TRBJ2-7, with D unclear. The germline V and J ends were trimmed by 1 base and 4 bases, with 8 bases remaining between them. The CDR3 sequence is 13 residues long. Germline V gene data show CDR1 as SEHNR and CDR2 as FQNEAQ (reference sequence). CDR3 protein: CASSLVEVYEQYF. In DNA form, the CDR3 reads TGTGCCAGCAGCTTAGTAGAAGTATACGAGCAGTACTTC.

The J gene is TRBJ2-7, the V gene TRBV20-1; 12 bases match TRBD2. With 0 bases clipped from V and 2 bases from J, the junction kept 14 bases outside the gene matches. Germline values: CDR1 DFQATT, CDR2 SNEGSKA (reference sequence). The CDR3 loop spans 19 amino acids. In DNA, the CDR3 is TGCAGTGCTAGAGATCTAAGGGCTAGCGGGGGGGTTGTACCCTACGAGCAGTACTTC. Residues: CSARDLRASGGVVPYEQYF.

DNA for the CDR3: TGTGCCAGCAGCTTAGCTTTCAGGGGGAACATTCAGTACTTC. Amino acid sequence: CASSLAFRGNIQYF. The chain uses TRBV11-2 and TRBJ2-4; TRBD1 matches 7 bases. The CDR3 length is 14 residues. The V and J ends lost 1 base and 7 bases, in that order; junction bases with no gene match: 4. CDR1 is SGHAT and CDR2 is FQNNGV in the germline V gene. Full variable domain (outside the CDR3, taken from reference TRBV11-2 and TRBJ2-4): EAGVAQSPRYKIIEKRQSVAFWCNPISGHATLYWYQQILGQGPKLLIQFQNNGVVDDSQLPKDRFSAERLKGVDSTLKIQPAKLEDSAVYLCASSLAFRGNIQYFGAGTRLSVL.

This clonotype was counted only a few times. The rearrangement links TRBV7-2 to TRBJ1-2, with D maybe TRBD1 (5 bases). Trimming removed 1 base at V and 4 bases at J, with 16 bases between. In germline, CDR1 is SGHTA, CDR2 FQGNSA. CDR3 length: 16 amino acids. As DNA, the CDR3 is TGTGCCAGCAGCTTAGAAACCCCAGGGAGCCGCTATGGCTACACCTTC. It is translated as CASSLETPGSRYGYTF.

In regard to this clonotype: One end of the junction is discordant with germline, which a read error may explain. This sequence joins TRBV6-2 or TRBV6-3 and TRBJ2-1, with TRBD2 as a possible D gene (6 bases). The CDR3 extends over 16 amino acids. Germline lookup yields CDR1 MNHEY and CDR2 SVGEGT. The CDR3 here is CARSYSEGLPSIEQFF. CDR3 DNA sequence: TGTGCCCGCAGTTACTCGGAGGGACTGCCCTCCATTGAGCAGTTCTTC.

The gene calls are TRBV27 and TRBJ2-7, with 9 nucleotides matching TRBD1. V lost 5 bases, J lost 7 bases, and 12 bases stayed unmatched. The CDR3 has 15 residues. The germline V gene has CDR1 MNHEY and CDR2 SMNVEV (reference sequence). CDR3 DNA sequence: TGTGCCAGCAGTCACCGGACAGGGGCCCTTTGGGAGCAGTACTTC. Translating gives CASSHRTGALWEQYF.